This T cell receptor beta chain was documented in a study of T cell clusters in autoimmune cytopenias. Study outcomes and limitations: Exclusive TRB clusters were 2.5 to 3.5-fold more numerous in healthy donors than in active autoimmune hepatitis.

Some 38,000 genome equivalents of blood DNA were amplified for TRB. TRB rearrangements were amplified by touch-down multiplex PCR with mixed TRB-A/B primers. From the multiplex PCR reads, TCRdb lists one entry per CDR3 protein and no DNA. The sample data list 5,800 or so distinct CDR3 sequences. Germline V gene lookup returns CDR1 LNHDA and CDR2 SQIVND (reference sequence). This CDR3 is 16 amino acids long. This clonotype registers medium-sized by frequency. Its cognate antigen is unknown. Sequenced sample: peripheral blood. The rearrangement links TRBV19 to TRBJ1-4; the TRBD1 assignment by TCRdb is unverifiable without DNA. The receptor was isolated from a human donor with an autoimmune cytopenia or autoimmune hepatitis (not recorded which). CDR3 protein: CASSIATAQPNEKLFF.